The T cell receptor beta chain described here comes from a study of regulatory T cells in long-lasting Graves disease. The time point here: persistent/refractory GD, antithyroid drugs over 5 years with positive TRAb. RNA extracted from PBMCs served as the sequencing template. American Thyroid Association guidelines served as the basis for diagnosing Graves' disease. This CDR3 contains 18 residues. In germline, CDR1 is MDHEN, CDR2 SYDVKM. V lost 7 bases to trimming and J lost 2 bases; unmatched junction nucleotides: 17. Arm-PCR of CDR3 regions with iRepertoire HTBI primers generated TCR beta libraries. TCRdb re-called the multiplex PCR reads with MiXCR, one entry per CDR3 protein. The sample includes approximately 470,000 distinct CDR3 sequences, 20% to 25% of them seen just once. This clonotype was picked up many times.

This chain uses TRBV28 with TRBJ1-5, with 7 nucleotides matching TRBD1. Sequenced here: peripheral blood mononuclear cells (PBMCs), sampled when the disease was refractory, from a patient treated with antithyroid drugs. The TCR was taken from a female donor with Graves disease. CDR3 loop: CASTTGSIRGDGNQPQHF. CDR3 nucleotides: TGTGCCAGCACAACCGGGAGTATCAGGGGGGACGGCAATCAGCCCCAGCATTTT.